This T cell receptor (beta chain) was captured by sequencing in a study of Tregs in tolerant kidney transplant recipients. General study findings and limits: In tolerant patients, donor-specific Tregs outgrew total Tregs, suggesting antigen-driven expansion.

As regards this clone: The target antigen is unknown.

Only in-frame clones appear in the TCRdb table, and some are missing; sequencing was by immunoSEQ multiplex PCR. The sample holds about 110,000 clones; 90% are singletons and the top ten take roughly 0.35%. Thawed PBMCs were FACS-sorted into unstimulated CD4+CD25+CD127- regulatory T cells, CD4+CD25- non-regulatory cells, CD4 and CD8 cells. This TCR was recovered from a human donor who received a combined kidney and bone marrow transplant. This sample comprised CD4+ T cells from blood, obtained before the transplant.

For the CDR3, the DNA is TGCGCCAGCAGTGCGGGGGGGGGAGAGACCCAGTACTTC. This codes for CASSAGGGETQYF. The rearrangement joins TRBV4-1 to TRBJ2-5, with 9 bases fitting TRBD2. Germline assignment: CDR1 MGHRA and CDR2 YSYEKL. Trimming at V came to 6 bases and at J to 4 bases, leaving 3 bases not matched to a gene. The CDR3 extends over 13 amino acids.